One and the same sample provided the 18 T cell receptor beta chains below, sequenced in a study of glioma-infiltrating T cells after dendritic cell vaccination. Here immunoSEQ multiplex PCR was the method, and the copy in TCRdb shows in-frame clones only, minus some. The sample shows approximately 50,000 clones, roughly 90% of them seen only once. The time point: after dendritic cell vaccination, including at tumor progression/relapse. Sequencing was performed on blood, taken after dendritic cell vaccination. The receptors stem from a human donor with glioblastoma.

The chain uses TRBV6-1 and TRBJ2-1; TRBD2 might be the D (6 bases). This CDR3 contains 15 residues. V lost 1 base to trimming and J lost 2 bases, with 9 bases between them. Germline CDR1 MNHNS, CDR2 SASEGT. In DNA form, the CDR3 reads TGTGCCAGCAGTGAAGGACTAGACCCCTACAATGAGCAGTTCTTC. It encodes CASSEGLDPYNEQFF.

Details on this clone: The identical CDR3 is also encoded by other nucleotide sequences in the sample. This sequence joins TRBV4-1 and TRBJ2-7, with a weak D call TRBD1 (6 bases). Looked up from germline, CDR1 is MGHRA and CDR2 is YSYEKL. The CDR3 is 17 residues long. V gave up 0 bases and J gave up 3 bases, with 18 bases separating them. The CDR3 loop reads CASSQDPQDTGYYEQYF. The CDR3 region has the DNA TGCGCCAGCAGCCAAGATCCTCAAGACACAGGGTACTACGAGCAGTACTTC.

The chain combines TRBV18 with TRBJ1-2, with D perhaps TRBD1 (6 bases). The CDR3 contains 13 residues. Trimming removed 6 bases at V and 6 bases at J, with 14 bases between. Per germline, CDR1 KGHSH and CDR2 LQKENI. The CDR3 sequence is CASSPRGFDGYTF. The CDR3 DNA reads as TGTGCCAGCTCCCCAAGGGGGTTTGATGGCTACACCTTC.

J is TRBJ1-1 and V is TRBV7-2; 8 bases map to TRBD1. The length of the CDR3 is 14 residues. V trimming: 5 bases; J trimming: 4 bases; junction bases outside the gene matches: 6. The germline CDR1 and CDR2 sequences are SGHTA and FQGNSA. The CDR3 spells CASSRGQASTEAFF. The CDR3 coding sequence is TGTGCCAGCAGCAGGGGACAGGCCAGCACTGAAGCTTTCTTT. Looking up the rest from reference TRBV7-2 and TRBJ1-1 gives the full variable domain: GAGVSQSPSNKVTEKGKDVELRCDPISGHTALYWYRQSLGQGLEFLIYFQGNSAPDKSGLPSDRFSAERTGGSVSTLTIQRTQQEDSAVYLCASSRGQASTEAFFGQGTRLTVV.

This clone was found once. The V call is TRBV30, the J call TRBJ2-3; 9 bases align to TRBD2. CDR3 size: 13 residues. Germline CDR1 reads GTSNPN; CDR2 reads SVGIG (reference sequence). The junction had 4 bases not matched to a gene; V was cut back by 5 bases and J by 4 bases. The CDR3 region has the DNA TGTGCCTGGTTTTCTAGCGGGGCAGATACGCAGTATTTT. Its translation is CAWFSSGADTQYF.

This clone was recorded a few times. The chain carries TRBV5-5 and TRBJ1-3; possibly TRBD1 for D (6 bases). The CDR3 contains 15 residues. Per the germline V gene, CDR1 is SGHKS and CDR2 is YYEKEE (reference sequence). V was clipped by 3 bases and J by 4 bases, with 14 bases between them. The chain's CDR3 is CASSWGRGPGNTIYF. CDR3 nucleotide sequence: TGTGCCAGCAGCTGGGGCAGGGGACCGGGAAACACCATATATTTT. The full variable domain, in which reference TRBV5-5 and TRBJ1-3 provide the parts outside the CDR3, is DAGVTQSPTHLIKTRGQQVTLRCSPISGHKSVSWYQQVLGQGPQFIFQYYEKEERGRGNFPDRFSARQFPNYSSELNVNALLLGDSALYLCASSWGRGPGNTIYFGEGSWLTVV.

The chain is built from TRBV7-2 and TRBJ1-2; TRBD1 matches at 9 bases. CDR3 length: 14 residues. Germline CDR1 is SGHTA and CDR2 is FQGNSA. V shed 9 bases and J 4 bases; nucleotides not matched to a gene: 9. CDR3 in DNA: TGTGCCAGTACAGGGGGCCTTTCTGGCTATGGCTACACCTTC. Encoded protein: CASTGGLSGYGYTF.

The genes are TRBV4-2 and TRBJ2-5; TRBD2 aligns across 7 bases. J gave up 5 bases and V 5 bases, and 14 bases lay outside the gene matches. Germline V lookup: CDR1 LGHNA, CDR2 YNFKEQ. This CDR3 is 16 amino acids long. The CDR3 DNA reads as TGTGCCAGCAGCTGGACTGGCGGGAGAGGTTTGGAGACCCAGTACTTC. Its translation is CASSWTGGRGLETQYF.

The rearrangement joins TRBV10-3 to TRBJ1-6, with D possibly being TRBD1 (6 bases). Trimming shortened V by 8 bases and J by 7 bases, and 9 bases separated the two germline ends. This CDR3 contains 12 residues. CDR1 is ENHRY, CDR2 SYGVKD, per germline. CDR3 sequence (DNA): TGTGCCATCGGGGACACGAATTCACCCCTCCACTTT. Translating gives CAIGDTNSPLHF.

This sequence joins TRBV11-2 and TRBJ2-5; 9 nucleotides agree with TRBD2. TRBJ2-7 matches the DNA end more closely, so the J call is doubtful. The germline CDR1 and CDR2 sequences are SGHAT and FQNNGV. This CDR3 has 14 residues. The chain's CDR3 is CASSLGLAGHEQYF. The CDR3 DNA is TGTGCCAGCAGCTTAGGGCTAGCGGGACACGAGCAGTACTTC.

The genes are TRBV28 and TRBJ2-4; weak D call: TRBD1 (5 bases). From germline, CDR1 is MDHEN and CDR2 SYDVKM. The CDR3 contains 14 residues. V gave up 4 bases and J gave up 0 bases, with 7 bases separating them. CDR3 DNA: TGTGCCAGCAGTTCGGACACAGCCAAAAACATTCAGTACTTC. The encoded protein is CASSSDTAKNIQYF.

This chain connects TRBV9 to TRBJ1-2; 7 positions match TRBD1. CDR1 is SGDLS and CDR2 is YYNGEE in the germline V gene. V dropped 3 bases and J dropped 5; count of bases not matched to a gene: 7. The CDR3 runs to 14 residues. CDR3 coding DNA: TGTGCCAGCAGCGCCGGGACAGCGAAGTATGGCTACACCTTC. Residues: CASSAGTAKYGYTF.

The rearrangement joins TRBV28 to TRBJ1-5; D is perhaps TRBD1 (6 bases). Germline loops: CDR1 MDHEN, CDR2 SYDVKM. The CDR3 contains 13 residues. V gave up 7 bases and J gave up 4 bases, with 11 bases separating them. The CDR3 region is CASNGGQNQPQHF. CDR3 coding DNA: TGTGCCAGCAACGGGGGGCAGAATCAGCCCCAGCATTTT.

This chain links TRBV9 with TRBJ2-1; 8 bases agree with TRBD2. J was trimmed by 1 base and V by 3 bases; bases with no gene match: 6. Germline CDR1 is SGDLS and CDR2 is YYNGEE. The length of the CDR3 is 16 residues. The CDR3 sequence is CASSDTSGGSYNEQFF. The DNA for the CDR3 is TGTGCCAGCAGCGACACTAGCGGAGGGTCCTACAATGAGCAGTTCTTC.

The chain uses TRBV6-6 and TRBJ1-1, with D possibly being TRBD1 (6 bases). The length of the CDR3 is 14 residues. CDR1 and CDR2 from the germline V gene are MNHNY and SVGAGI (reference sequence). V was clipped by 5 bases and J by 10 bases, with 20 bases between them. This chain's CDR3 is CASSDRDIRVRAFF. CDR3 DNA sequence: TGTGCCAGCAGTGACCGGGACATTAGAGTACGAGCTTTCTTT.

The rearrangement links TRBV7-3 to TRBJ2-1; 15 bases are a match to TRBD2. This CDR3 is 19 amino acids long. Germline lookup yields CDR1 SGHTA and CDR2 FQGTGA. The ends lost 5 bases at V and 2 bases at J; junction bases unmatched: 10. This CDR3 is CASSPTGGLAGGPYNEQFF. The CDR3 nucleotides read TGTGCCAGCAGCCCAACAGGGGGACTAGCGGGAGGCCCCTACAATGAGCAGTTCTTC.

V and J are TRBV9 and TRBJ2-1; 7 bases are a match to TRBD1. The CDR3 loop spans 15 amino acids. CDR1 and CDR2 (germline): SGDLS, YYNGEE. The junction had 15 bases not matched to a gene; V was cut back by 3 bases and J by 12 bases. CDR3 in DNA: TGTGCCAGCAGCGGCAGGACAGGAGGTGGGGACGTGCAGTTCTTC. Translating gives CASSGRTGGGDVQFF.

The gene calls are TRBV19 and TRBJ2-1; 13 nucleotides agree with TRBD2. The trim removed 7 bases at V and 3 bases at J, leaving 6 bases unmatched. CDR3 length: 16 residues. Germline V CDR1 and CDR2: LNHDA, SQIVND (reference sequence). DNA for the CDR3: TGTGCCAGTAAAGGACTAGCGGGAGTCCACTACAATGAGCAGTTCTTC. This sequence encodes CASKGLAGVHYNEQFF.